This is a list of T cell receptor beta chains from one sample in a study of patients and donors after allogeneic stem cell transplantation. TCRdb reanalysed the RT-PCR reads using MiXCR and keeps one entry per CDR3 protein. The table shows about 160,000 distinct CDR3 sequences, with approximately 22% occurring only once. Sequenced material: blood, either unsorted or a sorted T cell fraction (not recorded which). The receptors were sampled from a human donor who was either an allogeneic HSCT recipient or a stem cell or donor lymphocyte infusion donor (not recorded which). It is not recorded whose cells these are; they may come from a transplant donor. The CDR3 runs from the conserved cysteine through the conserved F or W. A D gene is named only where the DNA matches it firmly. Clone size is shown for a subset of rows, as once, few, many or a class of expanded clone.

NA TRBJ1-5 NA TRBV4-2 TGTGCCAGCAGCCAAGATCCCGGCTGGCAGGGATTCAATCAGCCCCAGCATTTT CASSQDPGWQGFNQPQHF
few TRBJ1-4 NA TRBV5-1 TGCGCCAGCAGCTTGGGCCCTCCAGTTAATGAAAAACTGTTTTTT CASSLGPPVNEKLFF
NA TRBJ2-1 NA TRBV5-6 TGTGCCAGCAGCCAGGCCATAGGCTATGAGCAGTTCTTC CASSQAIGYEQFF
few TRBJ1-5 NA TRBV10-1 TGCGCCAGCAGTGAGTTGGAGGGAAGGAGCAATCAGCCCCAGCATTTT CASSELEGRSNQPQHF
NA TRBJ2-3 NA TRBV12-3/TRBV12-4 TGTGCCAGCAGTTTTTATCCAGATACGCAGTATTTT CASSFYPDTQYF
few TRBJ1-1 NA TRBV29-1 TGCAGCGTTCGATTGGGGGACACTGAAGCTTTCTTT CSVRLGDTEAFF
few TRBJ2-7 NA TRBV11-2 TGTGCCAGCAGCTTACCCCTGTTTAGGGAGCAGTACTTC CASSLPLFREQYF
NA TRBJ2-3 NA TRBV4-2 TGTGCCAGCACCCATACAGGGCCGAAAACAGATACGCAGTATTTT CASTHTGPKTDTQYF
few TRBJ2-5 NA TRBV7-2 TGTGCCAGCAGCCCTCGAGGGGACTTGGCAGAGACCCAGTACTTC CASSPRGDLAETQYF
few TRBJ1-2 NA TRBV30 TGTGCCTGGATTTTCCAAAGGGGCTACACCTTC CAWIFQRGYTF
NA TRBJ2-1 NA TRBV6-5 TGTGCCAGCAGTTACTCGAGGATTCAAGCGGATAAGCAGTTCTTC CASSYSRIQADKQFF
NA TRBJ2-2 NA TRBV6-2/TRBV6-3 TGTGCCAGCAGCCCGGAAGGGAACACCGGGGAGCTGTTTTTT CASSPEGNTGELFF
NA TRBJ1-4 NA TRBV11-2 TGTGCCAGCAGCTTAATACGAGCAGAAAAACTGTTTTTT CASSLIRAEKLFF
NA TRBJ2-7 TRBD1 TRBV4-1 TGCGCCAGCAGCCAAGTGACAGGGGGTGATACCTACGAGCAGTACTTC CASSQVTGGDTYEQYF